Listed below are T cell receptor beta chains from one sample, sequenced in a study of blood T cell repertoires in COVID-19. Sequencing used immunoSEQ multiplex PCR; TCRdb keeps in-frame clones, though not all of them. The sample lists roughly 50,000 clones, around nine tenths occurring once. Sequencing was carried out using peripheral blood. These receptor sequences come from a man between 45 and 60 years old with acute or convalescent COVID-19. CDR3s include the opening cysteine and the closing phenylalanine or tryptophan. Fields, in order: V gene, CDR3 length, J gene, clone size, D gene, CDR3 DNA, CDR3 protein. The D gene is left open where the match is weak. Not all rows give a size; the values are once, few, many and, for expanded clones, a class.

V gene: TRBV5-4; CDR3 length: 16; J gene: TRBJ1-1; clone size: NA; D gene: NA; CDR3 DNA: TGTGCCAGCAGCCCCCGCGGGGGAGGGGAAGGGCCTGGGACTTTCTTT; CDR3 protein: CASSPRGGGEGPGTFF
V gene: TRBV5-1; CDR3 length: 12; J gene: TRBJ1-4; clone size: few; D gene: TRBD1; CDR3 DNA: TGCGCCAGCAGCTTGGGAGACAGGGAACTGTTTTTT; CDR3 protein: CASSLGDRELFF
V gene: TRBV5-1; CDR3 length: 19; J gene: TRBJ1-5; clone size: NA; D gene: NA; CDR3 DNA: TGCGCCAGCAGCTTTGGGACAACTCCCAACCCCGTGAACAATCAGCCCCAGCATTTT; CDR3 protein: CASSFGTTPNPVNNQPQHF
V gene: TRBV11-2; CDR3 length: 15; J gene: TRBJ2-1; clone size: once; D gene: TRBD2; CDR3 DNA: TGTGCCAGCACCGTACCCGGACTAGCGGTTAATGAGCAGTTCTTC; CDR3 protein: CASTVPGLAVNEQFF
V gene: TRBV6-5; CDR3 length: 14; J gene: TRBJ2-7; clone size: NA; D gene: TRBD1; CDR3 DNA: TGTGCCAGCATATCTGTAGGGGGCCTCTACGAGCAGTACTTC; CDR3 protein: CASISVGGLYEQYF
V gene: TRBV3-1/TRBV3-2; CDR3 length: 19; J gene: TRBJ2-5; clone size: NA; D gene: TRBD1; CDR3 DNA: TGTGCCAGCAGCCAAGGAGTTCCGGGACAGGGGCTAAGAGGAGAGACCCAGTACTTC; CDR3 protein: CASSQGVPGQGLRGETQYF
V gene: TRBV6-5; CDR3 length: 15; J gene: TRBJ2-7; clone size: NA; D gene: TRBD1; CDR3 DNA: TGTGCCAGCAGTCGGGGAACTCAGGGGGCGGGCGAGCAGTACTTC; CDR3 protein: CASSRGTQGAGEQYF
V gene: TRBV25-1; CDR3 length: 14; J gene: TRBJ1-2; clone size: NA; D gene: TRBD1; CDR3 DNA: TGTGCCAGCAGTAAGGGACAGGGGCGGCCTTTCGAGACCTTC; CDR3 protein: CASSKGQGRPFETF
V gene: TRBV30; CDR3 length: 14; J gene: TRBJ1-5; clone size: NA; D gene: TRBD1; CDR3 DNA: TGTGCCTGGACCCCTCAGGGGGCGGTTCAGCCCCAGCATTTT; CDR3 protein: CAWTPQGAVQPQHF
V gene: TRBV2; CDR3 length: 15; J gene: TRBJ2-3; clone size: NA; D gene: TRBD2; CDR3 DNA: TGTGCCAGCAGTGTGACTAGCGGGTCCACAGATACGCAGTATTTT; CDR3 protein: CASSVTSGSTDTQYF
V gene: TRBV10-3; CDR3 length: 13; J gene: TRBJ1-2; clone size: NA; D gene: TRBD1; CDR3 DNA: TGTGCCATCAGCGACCGGGACAGGGATGGCTACACCTTC; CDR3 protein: CAISDRDRDGYTF
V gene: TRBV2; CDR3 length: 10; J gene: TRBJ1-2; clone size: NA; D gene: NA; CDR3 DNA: TGTGCCAGCAGCAGGGCTGGCTACACCTTC; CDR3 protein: CASSRAGYTF
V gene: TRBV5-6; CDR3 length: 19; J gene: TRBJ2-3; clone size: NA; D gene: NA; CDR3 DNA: TGTGCCAGCAGCCCATCGGGGTTTGGGCGGGATGGGAGCACAGATACGCAGTATTTT; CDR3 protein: CASSPSGFGRDGSTDTQYF
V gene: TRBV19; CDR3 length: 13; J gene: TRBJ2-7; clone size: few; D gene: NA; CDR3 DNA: TGTGCCAGTAGTCTTGGGCTATCCTACGAGCAGTACTTC; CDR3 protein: CASSLGLSYEQYF
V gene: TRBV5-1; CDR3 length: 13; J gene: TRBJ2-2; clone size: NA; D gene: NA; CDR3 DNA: TGCGCCAGCGCCACGGGGAACACCGGGGAGCTGTTTTTT; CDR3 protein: CASATGNTGELFF
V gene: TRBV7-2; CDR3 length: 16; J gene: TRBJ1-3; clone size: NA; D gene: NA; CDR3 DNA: TGTGCCAGCAGCCCTACACCGGGGGGAATTCGACACACCATATATTTT; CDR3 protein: CASSPTPGGIRHTIYF
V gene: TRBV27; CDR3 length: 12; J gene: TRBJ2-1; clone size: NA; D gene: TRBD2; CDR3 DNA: TGTGCCAGCAGTATTCGGGGGGTTGAGCAGTTCTTC; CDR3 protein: CASSIRGVEQFF
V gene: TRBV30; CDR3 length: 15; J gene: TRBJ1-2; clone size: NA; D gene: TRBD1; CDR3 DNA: TGTGCCTGGACCCGGACAGGGGGCAATCTTGATGGCTACACCTTC; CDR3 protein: CAWTRTGGNLDGYTF
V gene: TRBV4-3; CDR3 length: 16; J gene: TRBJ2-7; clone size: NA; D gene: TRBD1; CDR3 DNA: TGCGCCAGCAGCCATGGGGGGGGACAGGGCACCTACGAGCAGTACTTC; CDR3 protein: CASSHGGGQGTYEQYF
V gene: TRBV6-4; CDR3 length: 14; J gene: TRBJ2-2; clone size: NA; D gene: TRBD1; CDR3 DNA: TGTGCCAGCAGTCGGGACAGGGGAACCGGGGAGCTGTTTTTT; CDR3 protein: CASSRDRGTGELFF